The clone carrying this T cell receptor (beta chain) has just one count. The data belong to a study of blood T cell repertoires in COVID-19. V gave up 6 bases and J gave up 3 bases; unmatched junction bases: 4. Germline V gene data show CDR1 as LNHDA and CDR2 as SQIVND (reference sequence). The length of the CDR3 is 13 residues. Adults between roughly 18 and 89 years of age took part from under 30 US areas. In the study's own analysis: The authors estimated nucleated cell counts from reference gene primer amplification. The repertoire was sequenced with immunoSEQ multiplex PCR; TCRdb's copy has only in-frame clones and lacks some. V, J and clone size derive from that table, while D and trimming were established from the DNA sequence. The sample has hundreds of thousands of clones; around 84% are singletons.

Sequencing was carried out using PBMCs or T cells enriched from blood (not recorded which). The chain links TRBV19 to TRBJ1-1; TRBD1 agrees at 7 bases. The TCR was taken from a woman aged 40 to 50 with acute COVID-19. CDR3 residues: CASRVTGYTEAFF. The CDR3 DNA reads TGTGCCAGTAGGGTGACAGGGTACACTGAAGCTTTCTTT.